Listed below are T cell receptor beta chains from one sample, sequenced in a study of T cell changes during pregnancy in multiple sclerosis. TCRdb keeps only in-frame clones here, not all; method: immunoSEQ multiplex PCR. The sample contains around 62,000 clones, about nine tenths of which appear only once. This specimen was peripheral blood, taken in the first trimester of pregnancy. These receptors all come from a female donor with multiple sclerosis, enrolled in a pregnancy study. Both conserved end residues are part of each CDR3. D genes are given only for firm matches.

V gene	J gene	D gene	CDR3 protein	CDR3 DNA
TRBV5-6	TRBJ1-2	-	CASSLARGNYGYTF	TGTGCCAGCAGCTTGGCCCGGGGAAACTATGGCTACACCTTC
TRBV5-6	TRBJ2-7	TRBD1	CASRTGGSEQYF	TGTGCCAGCCGGACAGGGGGGTCCGAGCAGTACTTC
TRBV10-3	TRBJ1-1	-	CAISERAGDTEAFF	TGTGCCATCAGTGAGCGGGCAGGGGACACTGAAGCTTTCTTT
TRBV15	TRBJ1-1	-	CATSGGWVATEAFF	TGTGCCACCAGCGGCGGGTGGGTGGCCACTGAAGCTTTCTTT
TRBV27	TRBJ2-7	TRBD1	CASSSRDRLYEQYF	TGTGCCAGCAGTTCGAGGGACAGGTTGTACGAGCAGTACTTC
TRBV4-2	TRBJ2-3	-	CASSPQGADTQYF	TGTGCCAGCAGCCCCCAGGGCGCGGATACGCAGTATTTT
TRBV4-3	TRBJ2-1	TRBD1	CASSQTGGTYNEQFF	TGCGCCAGCAGCCAGACAGGGGGTACTTACAATGAGCAGTTCTTC
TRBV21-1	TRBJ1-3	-	CASSKEQVLQRNTIYF	TGTGCCAGCAGCAAAGAGCAGGTTCTGCAGAGAAACACCATATATTTT
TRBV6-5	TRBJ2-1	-	CASTSGSSYNEQFF	TGTGCCAGCACCTCAGGAAGCTCCTACAATGAGCAGTTCTTC
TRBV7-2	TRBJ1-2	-	CASSIEGEGGYTF	TGTGCCAGCAGCATAGAGGGGGAGGGTGGCTACACCTTC
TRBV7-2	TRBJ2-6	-	CASSLVGGASSGANVLTF	TGTGCCAGCAGCTTAGTGGGGGGGGCTTCGTCTGGGGCCAACGTCCTGACTTTC
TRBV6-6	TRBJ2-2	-	CASSPPKAANTGELFF	TGTGCCAGCAGTCCCCCGAAGGCGGCGAACACCGGGGAGCTGTTTTTT